The sequence of this T cell receptor (beta chain) was determined in a study of T cell responses to AZD1222 COVID-19 vaccine. Study results and caveats: Clonal diversity was possibly underestimated, and white British individuals and females predominated among donors. Spike-specific TCR breadth and depth grew following two AZD1222 doses. Every sample of the repertoires postdated the peak T cell response. Close to half of spike-specific TCRs reportedly recognize unmutated variant regions.

From germline, CDR1 is SGHRS and CDR2 YFSETQ. Between the trimmed V and J ends, which lost 0 bases and 4 bases, there was a span of 22 bases. The CDR3 is 19 residues long. Here immunoSEQ multiplex PCR was the method, and the copy in TCRdb shows in-frame clones only, minus some. The sample has some 120,000 clones; 88% are singletons. Comment on this clone: What it binds is unknown.

This TCR was recovered from an adult in good health. Here the sequenced sample was peripheral blood, taken on day 0 of MenACWY control vaccination. The V call is TRBV5-1, the J call TRBJ2-2; D is unresolved. As DNA, the CDR3 is TGCGCCAGCAGCTTGGCCAGGTCGGGCAGGAACCTGGGCACCGGGGAGCTGTTTTTT. This gives the protein CASSLARSGRNLGTGELFF.